Only a few counts were recorded for the clone carrying this T cell receptor beta chain. Study processing details: Reference gene primer amplification yielded estimated nucleated cell counts. TCRdb's copy holds only in-frame clones and misses some; the assay was immunoSEQ multiplex PCR. V and J calls and clone size come straight from that table; D and trimming were deduced from the DNA. This repertoire shows approximately 140,000 clones, around 85% found once; its top ten account for 2.5% to 4%. The data are from a study of blood T cell repertoires in COVID-19. The wider study: Spain, Italy and the United States supplied samples that represented acute and convalescent COVID-19. Sample material is recorded as cDNA or gDNA derived from T cells, B-cell-depleted T cells, or PBMCs.

Trimming left V 3 bases short and J 0 bases short, with 12 bases between. Germline V gene data show CDR1 as SGHDT and CDR2 as YYEEEE. The CDR3 consists of 15 residues. The material sequenced was peripheral blood. The V and J genes are TRBV5-6 and TRBJ1-2; possible D gene TRBD1, 6 bases. The sequence was obtained from a man aged 65 to 85 with acute or convalescent COVID-19. CDR3 nucleotide sequence: TGTGCCAGCAGCTACAGGGTCTTAGCTAACTATGGCTACACCTTC. It codes for CASSYRVLANYGYTF.